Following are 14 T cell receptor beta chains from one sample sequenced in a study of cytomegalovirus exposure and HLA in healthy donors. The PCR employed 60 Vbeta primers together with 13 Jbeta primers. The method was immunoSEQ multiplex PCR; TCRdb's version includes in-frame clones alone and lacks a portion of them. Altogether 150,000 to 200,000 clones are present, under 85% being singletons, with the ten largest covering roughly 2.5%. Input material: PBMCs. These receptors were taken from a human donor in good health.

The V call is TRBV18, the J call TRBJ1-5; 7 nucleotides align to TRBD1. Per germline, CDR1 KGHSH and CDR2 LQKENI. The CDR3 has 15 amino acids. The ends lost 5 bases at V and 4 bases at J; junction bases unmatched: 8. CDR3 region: CASSALQGENQPQHF. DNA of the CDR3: TGTGCCAGCTCAGCCTTGCAGGGGGAGAATCAGCCCCAGCATTTT.

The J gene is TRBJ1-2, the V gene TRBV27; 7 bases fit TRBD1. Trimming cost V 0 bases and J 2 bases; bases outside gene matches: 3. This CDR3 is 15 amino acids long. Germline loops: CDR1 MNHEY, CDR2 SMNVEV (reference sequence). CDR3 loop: CASSLSLTGNYGYTF. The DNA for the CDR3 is TGTGCCAGCAGTTTATCCCTGACAGGGAACTATGGCTACACCTTC.

CDR3 loop: CASSRTSGGASRIYEQYF. In DNA, the CDR3 is TGTGCCAGCTCAAGGACTAGCGGGGGGGCCTCTCGGATTTACGAGCAGTACTTC. V usage is TRBV18 and J usage is TRBJ2-7; 15 bases are a match to TRBD2. Unmatched junction bases numbered 12, after V lost 5 bases and J lost 4 bases. The CDR3 covers 18 residues. The germline CDR1 and CDR2 sequences are KGHSH and LQKENI.

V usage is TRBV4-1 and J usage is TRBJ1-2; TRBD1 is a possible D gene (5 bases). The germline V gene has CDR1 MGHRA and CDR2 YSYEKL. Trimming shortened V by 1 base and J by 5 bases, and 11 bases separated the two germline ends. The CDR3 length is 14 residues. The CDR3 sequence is CASSQGGVFYGYTF. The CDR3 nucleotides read TGCGCCAGCAGCCAAGGGGGGGTATTTTATGGCTACACCTTC.

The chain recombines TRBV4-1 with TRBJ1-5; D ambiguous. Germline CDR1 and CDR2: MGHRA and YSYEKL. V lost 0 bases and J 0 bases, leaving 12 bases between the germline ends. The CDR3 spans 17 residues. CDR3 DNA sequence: TGCGCCAGCAGCCAAGATCCCGCGGCGGGTAGCAATCAGCCCCAGCATTTT. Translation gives CASSQDPAAGSNQPQHF.

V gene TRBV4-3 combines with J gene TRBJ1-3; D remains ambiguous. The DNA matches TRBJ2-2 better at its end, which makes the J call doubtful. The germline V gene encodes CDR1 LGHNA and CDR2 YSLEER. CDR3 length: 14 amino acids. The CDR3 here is CASSLSRNTGELFF. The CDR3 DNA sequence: TGCGCCAGCAGCCTTTCAAGGAACACCGGGGAGCTGTTTTTT.

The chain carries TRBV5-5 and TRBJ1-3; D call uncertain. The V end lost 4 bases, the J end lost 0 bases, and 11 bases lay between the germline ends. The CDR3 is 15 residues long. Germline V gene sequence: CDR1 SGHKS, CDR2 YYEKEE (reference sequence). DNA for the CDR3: TGTGCCAGCAGCCGCACCGGTTACTCTGGAAACACCATATATTTT. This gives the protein CASSRTGYSGNTIYF.

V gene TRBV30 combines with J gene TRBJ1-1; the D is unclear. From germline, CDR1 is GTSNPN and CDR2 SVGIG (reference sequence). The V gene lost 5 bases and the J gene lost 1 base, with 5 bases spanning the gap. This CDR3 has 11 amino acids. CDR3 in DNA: TGTGCCTGGGGGAGGAACACTGAAGCTTTCTTT. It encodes CAWGRNTEAFF.

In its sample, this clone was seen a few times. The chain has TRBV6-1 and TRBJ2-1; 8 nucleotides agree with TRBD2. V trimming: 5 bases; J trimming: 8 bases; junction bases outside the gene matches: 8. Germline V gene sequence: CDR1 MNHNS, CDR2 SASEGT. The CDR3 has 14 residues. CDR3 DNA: TGTGCCAGCAGTTATTACGGGGGGGCAGATGAGCAGTTCTTC. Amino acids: CASSYYGGADEQFF.

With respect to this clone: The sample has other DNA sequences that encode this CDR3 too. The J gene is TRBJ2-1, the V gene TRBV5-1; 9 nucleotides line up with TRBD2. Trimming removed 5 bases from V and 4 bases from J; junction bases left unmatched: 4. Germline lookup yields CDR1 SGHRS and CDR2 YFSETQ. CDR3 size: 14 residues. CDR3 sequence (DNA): TGCGCCAGCAGTTCCGCGGGGGGGTACAATGAGCAGTTCTTC. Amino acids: CASSSAGGYNEQFF.

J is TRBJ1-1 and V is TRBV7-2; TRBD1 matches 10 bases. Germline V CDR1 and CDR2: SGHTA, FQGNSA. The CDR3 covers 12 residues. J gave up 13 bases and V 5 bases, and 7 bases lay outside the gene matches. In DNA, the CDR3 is TGTGCCAGCAGCCCGGGACAGGGGTTTCATTTCTTT. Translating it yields CASSPGQGFHFF. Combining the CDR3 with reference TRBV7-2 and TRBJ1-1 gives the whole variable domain GAGVSQSPSNKVTEKGKDVELRCDPISGHTALYWYRQSLGQGLEFLIYFQGNSAPDKSGLPSDRFSAERTGGSVSTLTIQRTQQEDSAVYLCASSPGQGFHFFGQGTRLTVV.

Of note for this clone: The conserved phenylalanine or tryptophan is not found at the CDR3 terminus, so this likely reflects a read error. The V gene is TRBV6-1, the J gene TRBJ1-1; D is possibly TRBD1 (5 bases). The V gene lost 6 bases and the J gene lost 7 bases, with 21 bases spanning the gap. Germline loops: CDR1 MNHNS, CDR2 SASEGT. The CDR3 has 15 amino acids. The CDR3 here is CASRSVGRDRLEAFL. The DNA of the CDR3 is TGTGCCAGCAGATCCGTGGGGCGGGACCGCCTTGAAGCTTTCCTT.

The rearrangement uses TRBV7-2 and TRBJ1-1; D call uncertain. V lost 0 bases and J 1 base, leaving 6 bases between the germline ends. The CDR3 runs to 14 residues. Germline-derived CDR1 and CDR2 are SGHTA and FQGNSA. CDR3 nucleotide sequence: TGTGCCAGCAGCTTAGCGGGCAGGAACACTGAAGCTTTCTTT. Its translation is CASSLAGRNTEAFF.

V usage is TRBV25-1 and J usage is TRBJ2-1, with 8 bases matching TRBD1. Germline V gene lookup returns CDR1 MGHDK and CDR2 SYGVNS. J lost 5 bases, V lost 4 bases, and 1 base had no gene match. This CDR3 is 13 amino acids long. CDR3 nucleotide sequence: TGTGCCAGCAGTGCGGACAGGGACAATGAGCAGTTCTTC. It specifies CASSADRDNEQFF.